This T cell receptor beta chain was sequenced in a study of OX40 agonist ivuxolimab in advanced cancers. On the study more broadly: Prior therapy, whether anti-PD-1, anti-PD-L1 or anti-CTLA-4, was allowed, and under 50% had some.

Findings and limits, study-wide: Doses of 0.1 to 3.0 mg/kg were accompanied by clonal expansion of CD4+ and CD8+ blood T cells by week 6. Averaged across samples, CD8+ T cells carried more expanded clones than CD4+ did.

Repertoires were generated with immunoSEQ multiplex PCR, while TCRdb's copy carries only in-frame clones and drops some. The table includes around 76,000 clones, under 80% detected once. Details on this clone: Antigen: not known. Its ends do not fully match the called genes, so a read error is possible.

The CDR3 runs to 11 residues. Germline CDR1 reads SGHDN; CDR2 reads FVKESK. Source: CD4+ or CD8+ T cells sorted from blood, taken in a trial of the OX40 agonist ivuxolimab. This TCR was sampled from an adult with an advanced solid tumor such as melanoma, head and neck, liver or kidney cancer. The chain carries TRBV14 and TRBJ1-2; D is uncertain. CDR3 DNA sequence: TGTGCCAGCAGCCAAGAAACGGTCGCCTACTTC. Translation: CASSQETVAYF. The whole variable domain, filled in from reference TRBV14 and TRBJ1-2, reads EAGVTQFPSHSVIEKGQTVTLRCDPISGHDNLYWYRRVMGKEIKFLLHFVKESKQDESGMPNNRFLAERTGGTYSTLKVQPAELEDSGVYFCASSQETVAYFGSGTRLTVV.